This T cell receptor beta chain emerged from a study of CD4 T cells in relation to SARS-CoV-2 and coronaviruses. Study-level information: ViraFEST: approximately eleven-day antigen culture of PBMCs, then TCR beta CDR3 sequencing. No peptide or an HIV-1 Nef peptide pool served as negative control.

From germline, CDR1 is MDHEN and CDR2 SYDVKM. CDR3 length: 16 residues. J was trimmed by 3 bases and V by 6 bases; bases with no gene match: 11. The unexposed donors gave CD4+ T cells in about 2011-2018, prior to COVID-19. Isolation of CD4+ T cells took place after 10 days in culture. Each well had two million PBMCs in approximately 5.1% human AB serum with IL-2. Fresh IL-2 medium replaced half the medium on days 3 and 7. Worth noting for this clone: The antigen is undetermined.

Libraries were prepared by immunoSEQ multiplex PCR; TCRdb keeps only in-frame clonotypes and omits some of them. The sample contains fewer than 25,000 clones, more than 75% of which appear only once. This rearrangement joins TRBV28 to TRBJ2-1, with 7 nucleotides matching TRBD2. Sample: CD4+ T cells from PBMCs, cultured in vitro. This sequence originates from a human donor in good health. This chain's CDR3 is CASSLSLIAGYNEQFF. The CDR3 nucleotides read TGTGCCAGCAGCCTTAGTCTTATAGCGGGCTACAATGAGCAGTTCTTC.